Listed below are T cell receptor beta chains from one sample, sequenced in a study of blood T cell repertoires in COVID-19. Only in-frame clones appear in the TCRdb table, and some are missing; sequencing was by immunoSEQ multiplex PCR. The data show about 250,000 clones, with roughly 85% seen just once and approximately 9.1% held by the top ten. Sequences were obtained from PBMCs or T cells enriched from blood (not recorded which). The source is a woman between 45 and 60 years old with acute COVID-19. Each CDR3 is given with its conserved first and last residue. The D gene is left open where the match is weak. The size field is filled for only some rows; it gives once, few, many or a size class.

J	V	size	D	DNA	CDR3
TRBJ1-3	TRBV7-9	NA	TRBD1	TGTGCCAGCATGGACAGGGGGCTGGGAAACACCATATATTTT	CASMDRGLGNTIYF
TRBJ2-3	TRBV7-6	NA	NA	TGTGCCAGCAGCTTAATGGCGGGGAGTAGCACAGATACGCAGTATTTT	CASSLMAGSSTDTQYF
TRBJ1-4	TRBV7-9	NA	NA	TGTGCCAGCAGCTTAGCAAACTATGAAAAACTGTTTTTT	CASSLANYEKLFF
TRBJ1-2	TRBV9	NA	TRBD1	TGTGCCAGCAGCGTAGGGCTGGGGACAGGGCGGACTGCCTATGGCTACACCTTC	CASSVGLGTGRTAYGYTF
TRBJ1-2	TRBV19	NA	NA	TGTGCCAGTAGTATAGAACATGTCCTCACCTTC	CASSIEHVLTF
TRBJ1-2	TRBV7-2	NA	NA	TGTGCCAGCAGCACCCGGTTGGAGGGAATTAACTATGGCTACACCTTC	CASSTRLEGINYGYTF
TRBJ1-2	TRBV29-1	once	TRBD1	TGCAGCGTCCGATCGGGACAGAACCCCTATGGCTACACCTTC	CSVRSGQNPYGYTF
TRBJ1-5	TRBV19	NA	NA	TGTGCCAGTAACGACAGTCCCAATCAGCCCCAGCATTTT	CASNDSPNQPQHF
TRBJ2-7	TRBV5-6	NA	TRBD1	TGTGCCAGCAGCGGAAGGACAGGGAGGCGGCAGTACTTC	CASSGRTGRRQYF
TRBJ2-3	TRBV5-1	NA	NA	TGCGCCAGCAGCTGGCGGGCAACAGATACGCAGTATTTT	CASSWRATDTQYF
TRBJ2-3	TRBV10-3	NA	TRBD2	TGTGCCATCAGTGAGTCCCTAGCGGGGTCCACAGATACGCAGTATTTT	CAISESLAGSTDTQYF
TRBJ2-7	TRBV27	once	TRBD2	TGTGCCAGCAGGCGGGAGCCGGCCACCTACGAGCAGTACTTC	CASRREPATYEQYF
TRBJ1-3	TRBV18	NA	TRBD1	TGTGCCAGCTCACAGGGACAGGGGGAGCGAAACACCATATATTTT	CASSQGQGERNTIYF
TRBJ1-4	TRBV9	NA	NA	TGTGCCAGCAGCCCCCGGTCCATTGCAACTAATGAAAAACTGTTTTTT	CASSPRSIATNEKLFF
TRBJ2-7	TRBV4-1	many	TRBD1	TGCGCCAGCAGCCAAGAGCCCCCAGACAGGGGGAACGAGCAGTACTTC	CASSQEPPDRGNEQYF
TRBJ2-1	TRBV7-6	NA	NA	TGTGCCAGCAGCTTCGCGGGCCCAAAGGGATACAATGAGCAGTTCTTC	CASSFAGPKGYNEQFF
TRBJ1-2	TRBV12-3/TRBV12-4	NA	NA	TGTGCCAGCAGTCCTCCGGCTAGTGGCTACACCTTC	CASSPPASGYTF
TRBJ1-6	TRBV9	NA	NA	TGTGCCAGCAGCGTAGGGACAGCCCTGGGGGATTCACCCCTCCACTTT	CASSVGTALGDSPLHF
TRBJ1-4	TRBV15	once	TRBD1	TGTGCCACCAGCAGGACAGGGGTGGATGAAAAACTGTTTTTT	CATSRTGVDEKLFF
TRBJ1-5	TRBV18	NA	NA	TGTGCCAGCTCACCGGAGGGCAATCAGCCCCAGCATTTT	CASSPEGNQPQHF
TRBJ1-4	TRBV4-3	NA	NA	TGCGCCAGCAGCCAAGCCCAGGGTTGGAGTGAAAAACTGTTTTTT	CASSQAQGWSEKLFF
TRBJ1-3	TRBV11-2	few	NA	TGTGCCAGCAGCTTAGAAGGGGGTTCTGGAAACACCATATATTTT	CASSLEGGSGNTIYF
TRBJ2-5	TRBV7-7	NA	TRBD2	TGTGCTAGCAGCCCGGGGGGGGTACACCAAGAGACCCAGTACTTC	CASSPGGVHQETQYF
TRBJ1-1	TRBV7-2	NA	TRBD1	TGTGCCAGCAGCCTTACGACAGGGGGGAGCACTGAAGCTTTCTTT	CASSLTTGGSTEAFF
TRBJ1-1	TRBV5-1	once	NA	TGCGCCAGCAGCTTCCGTCCGGGGGCTGAAGCTTTCTTT	CASSFRPGAEAFF
TRBJ2-3	TRBV11-3	NA	NA	TGTGCCAGCAGCCCATCGTCGCAGGGTACGCAGTATTTT	CASSPSSQGTQYF
TRBJ1-5	TRBV3-1/TRBV3-2	NA	TRBD1	TGTGCCAGCAGCCACGGACAGGGTAGCAATCAGCCCCAGCATTTT	CASSHGQGSNQPQHF
TRBJ1-1	TRBV10-3	NA	NA	TGTGCCATCAGTTTTGACAGTCGAAACACTGAAGCTTTCTTT	CAISFDSRNTEAFF
TRBJ1-1	TRBV27	few	NA	TGTGCCAGCAGAACCCAGCCCAGGGCCGGTGAAGCTTTCTTT	CASRTQPRAGEAFF
TRBJ2-5	TRBV30	NA	NA	TGTGCCTGGGAGAGGCGAGAGACCCAGTACTTC	CAWERRETQYF
TRBJ2-7	TRBV4-1	NA	NA	TGCGCCAGCAGCCCTTTGGGAGGCGAGCAGTACTTC	CASSPLGGEQYF
TRBJ1-2	TRBV25-1	NA	NA	TGTGCCAGCAGTGACCCGGGACAAATTAACTATGGCTACACCTTC	CASSDPGQINYGYTF
TRBJ2-3	TRBV19	NA	NA	TGTGCCAGTAGTATGGGAGGCGCAGATACGCAGTATTTT	CASSMGGADTQYF
TRBJ1-6	TRBV28	NA	NA	TGTGCCAGCAGTTTACCCGTTTTCTCGTCCTATAATTCACCCCTCCACTTT	CASSLPVFSSYNSPLHF
TRBJ1-1	TRBV5-4	NA	NA	TGTGCCAGCACCTCGGCACGTGAGGTGAACACTGAAGCTTTCTTT	CASTSAREVNTEAFF
TRBJ2-1	TRBV9	NA	TRBD2	TGTGCCAGCAGCTCCCGACTAGCGGGGGCCTCGAATGAGCAGTTCTTC	CASSSRLAGASNEQFF
TRBJ1-2	TRBV7-9	NA	NA	TGTGCCAGCAGCTTCCAGGGAACTCGGCATGGCTACACCTTC	CASSFQGTRHGYTF
TRBJ2-1	TRBV10-3	many	NA	TGTGCCATCAGAGGTACTATCATCTACAATGAGCAGTTCTTC	CAIRGTIIYNEQFF
TRBJ1-1	TRBV14	few	NA	TGTGCCAGCAGCCTAACCGGACTTCCGAAGAACACTGAAGCTTTCTTT	CASSLTGLPKNTEAFF
TRBJ2-7	TRBV19	NA	NA	TGTGCCAGTAGTATCCAGAAGAACTCCTACGAGCAGTACTTC	CASSIQKNSYEQYF
TRBJ2-7	TRBV27	NA	NA	TGTGCCAGCGGACCCCAAGGGGGATTCTACGAGCAGTACTTC	CASGPQGGFYEQYF
TRBJ1-2	TRBV6-2/TRBV6-3	few	TRBD1	TGTGCCAGCAGTTACCCGACAGGGTTTGGCTACACCTTC	CASSYPTGFGYTF
TRBJ1-6	TRBV6-1	NA	NA	TGTGCCAGCAGTGAAGCGCTTGCGGGTGGAGGGTCACCCCTCCACTTT	CASSEALAGGGSPLHF
TRBJ1-6	TRBV15	NA	NA	TGTGCCACCAGCATTGACAGCAGCTCCTATAATTCACCCCTCCACTTT	CATSIDSSSYNSPLHF